This entry lists 31 T cell receptor beta chains sequenced from one sample in a study of T cell repertoires in cytomegalovirus infection. TCRdb re-analysed the reads in MiXCR, keeping a single row per CDR3 protein. The sample records roughly 760,000 distinct CDR3 sequences, 35% to 45% being singletons. The sequenced material came from PBMCs. All receptors derive from a human donor in good health (CMV status not recorded). Some clones in this sample may be carry-over from other donors' samples.

A few counts support this clonotype. V is TRBV6-5 and J is TRBJ2-1; D call uncertain. Germline-derived CDR1 and CDR2 are MNHEY and SVGAGI. The CDR3 extends over 12 amino acids. The V end was cut by 6 bases, the J end by 12 bases, with 15 bases between. CDR3 DNA sequence: TGTGCCAGCAGCCATGGGCTCCGAGGGCAGTTCTTC. It yields the protein CASSHGLRGQFF.

The rearrangement links TRBV29-1 to TRBJ2-6; 7 nucleotides align to TRBD1. Germline CDR1 reads SQVTM; CDR2 reads ANQGSEA. This CDR3 region has 17 residues. V gave up 6 bases and J gave up 0 bases; unmatched junction bases: 11. Here the CDR3 reads CSVPLRTGASGANVLTF. As DNA, the CDR3 is TGCAGCGTCCCACTCCGTACAGGGGCCTCTGGGGCCAACGTCCTGACTTTC.

The chain uses TRBV27 and TRBJ1-1; TRBD1 agrees at 8 bases. Losses at the gene ends were 6 bases for V and 7 bases for J; bases not matched to a gene: 10. Germline V gene lookup returns CDR1 MNHEY and CDR2 SMNVEV (reference sequence). This CDR3 spans 14 amino acids. The CDR3, as DNA: TGTGCCAGCAGAGACCCACAGGGGGGGTTTGAAGCTTTCTTT. Translation: CASRDPQGGFEAFF.

This clonotype was detected ten times or more. The chain combines TRBV7-8 with TRBJ2-1; the D is unclear. V lost 2 bases, J lost 0 bases, and 11 bases lay in between. Germline assignment: CDR1 SGHVS and CDR2 FQNEAQ. The CDR3 contains 16 residues. In nucleotides, the CDR3 is TGTGCCAGCAGCTTACCGGCGGTGAGCTCCTACAATGAGCAGTTCTTC. The encoded protein is CASSLPAVSSYNEQFF.

CDR3 protein: CASSSLSGLLSYEQYF. In DNA form, the CDR3 reads TGTGCCAGCAGCTCCCTCTCGGGGTTACTCTCCTACGAGCAGTACTTC. The chain links TRBV7-9 to TRBJ2-7; weak D call: TRBD2 (5 bases). Between the trimmed V and J ends, which lost 4 bases and 0 bases, there was a span of 16 bases. The CDR3 is 16 residues long. Germline CDR1 reads SEHNR; CDR2 reads FQNEAQ (reference sequence).

The rearrangement links TRBV7-2 to TRBJ2-3; TRBD2 agrees at 10 bases. V dropped 5 bases and J dropped 3; count of bases not matched to a gene: 8. Germline loops: CDR1 SGHTA, CDR2 FQGNSA. The CDR3 runs to 16 residues. CDR3 in DNA: TGTGCCAGCAGCACTCTAGCGGGGGCGTCTACAGATACGCAGTATTTT. It encodes CASSTLAGASTDTQYF. The variable domain in full, with the rest retrieved from reference TRBV7-2 and TRBJ2-3, is GAGVSQSPSNKVTEKGKDVELRCDPISGHTALYWYRQSLGQGLEFLIYFQGNSAPDKSGLPSDRFSAERTGGSVSTLTIQRTQQEDSAVYLCASSTLAGASTDTQYFGPGTRLTVL.

The CDR3 coding sequence is TGTGCCAGCAGCCCCCGGTCCTTTGGGGCTGGGAATGAGCAGTTCTTC. It is translated as CASSPRSFGAGNEQFF. The chain recombines TRBV7-8 with TRBJ2-1; D perhaps matches TRBD1 (5 bases). CDR1 and CDR2 from the germline V gene are SGHVS and FQNEAQ. V lost 5 bases to trimming and J lost 7 bases, with 21 bases between them. The CDR3 loop spans 16 amino acids.

V gene TRBV28 combines with J gene TRBJ2-1, with 10 bases aligning to TRBD2. The CDR3 spans 14 residues. Germline V gene lookup returns CDR1 MDHEN and CDR2 SYDVKM. Germline trimming cut 6 bases from V and 9 bases from J; bases unmatched to any gene: 8. The CDR3 is CASRYLAGAGEQFF. The DNA of the CDR3 is TGTGCCAGCAGGTACCTAGCGGGGGCGGGTGAGCAGTTCTTC.

This clonotype was counted only a few times. This chain connects TRBV7-2 to TRBJ2-3, with 11 bases identical to TRBD2. Germline CDR1 and CDR2: SGHTA and FQGNSA. The CDR3 covers 17 residues. V shed 3 bases and J 5 bases; nucleotides not matched to a gene: 10. The CDR3 DNA sequence: TGTGCCAGCAGCTTGAGTAGCGGGAGGGCCGGAGGAGATACGCAGTATTTT. This codes for CASSLSSGRAGGDTQYF.

This clonotype has only a few counts. V is TRBV7-2 and J is TRBJ1-4, with a possible D match to TRBD1 (5 bases). The CDR3 contains 16 residues. The ends were cut back, 1 base at V and 7 bases at J, with 16 bases in the middle. Germline V CDR1 and CDR2: SGHTA, FQGNSA. Written as DNA, the CDR3 is TGTGCCAGCAGCTTAGTTGGAGGGGAGGTGCTTGAAAAACTGTTTTTT. This gives the protein CASSLVGGEVLEKLFF.

There are many counts of this clonotype. This rearrangement joins TRBV12-3 or TRBV12-4 to TRBJ1-1; D gene ambiguous. This CDR3 contains 13 residues. The V end was cut by 1 base, the J end by 13 bases, with 16 bases between. The CDR3 DNA sequence: TGTGCCAGCAGTTTAGTCCAGACCTCAGATGGTTTCTTT. This encodes CASSLVQTSDGFF.

The chain joins TRBV19 to TRBJ1-6; no definite D call. Trimming pared 6 bases from V and 0 bases from J, leaving 12 bases between. CDR3 length: 16 amino acids. Germline V gene lookup returns CDR1 LNHDA and CDR2 SQIVND (reference sequence). In DNA form, the CDR3 reads TGTGCCAGTAGCCCGGCCGGGCCCTCCTATAATTCACCCCTCCACTTT. Protein sequence: CASSPAGPSYNSPLHF.

This clonotype appeared many times. This chain uses TRBV7-2 with TRBJ1-1, with D tentatively TRBD1 (5 bases). Germline V gene lookup returns CDR1 SGHTA and CDR2 FQGNSA. With 6 bases removed from V and 5 bases from J, the gap between germline ends came to 13 bases. The CDR3 spans 13 residues. The CDR3 DNA reads TGTGCCAGCAGTCCCAACGGGGGGACTGAAGCTTTCTTT. This codes for CASSPNGGTEAFF.

A few counts support this clonotype. The chain uses TRBV6-2 or TRBV6-3 and TRBJ1-5; the D gene is possibly TRBD1 (5 bases). V was trimmed by 1 base and J by 1 base, leaving 20 bases between them. Germline V gene lookup returns CDR1 MNHEY and CDR2 SVGEGT. The CDR3 is 19 amino acids. The CDR3 nucleotides are TGTGCCAGCAGTTACTACCCCGTGACAGCGATTGACAGCAATCAGCCCCAGCATTTT. This codes for CASSYYPVTAIDSNQPQHF.

This sequence joins TRBV15 and TRBJ2-3, with 10 bases that match TRBD2. This CDR3 has 16 residues. Germline lookup yields CDR1 LNHNV and CDR2 YYDKDF (reference sequence). Unmatched junction bases numbered 6, after V lost 0 bases and J lost 6 bases. CDR3 loop: CATSREASGSLDTQYF. Here the CDR3 DNA reads TGTGCCACCAGCAGAGAAGCTAGCGGGAGCCTCGATACGCAGTATTTT.

This clonotype was seen a handful of times. The J gene is TRBJ2-5, the V gene TRBV7-2; TRBD2 matches at 7 bases. The trim removed 1 base at V and 3 bases at J, leaving 5 bases unmatched. This CDR3 has 15 residues. In germline, CDR1 is SGHTA, CDR2 FQGNSA. The CDR3 loop is CASSLGGTNKETQYF. In DNA form, the CDR3 reads TGTGCCAGCAGCTTAGGAGGGACTAACAAAGAGACCCAGTACTTC.

The CDR3 is CASSLLRGGTEAFF. Here the CDR3 DNA reads TGCGCCAGCAGCTTGTTAAGGGGCGGCACTGAAGCTTTCTTT. The genes are TRBV5-1 and TRBJ1-1, with D tentatively TRBD1 (5 bases). This CDR3 region has 14 residues. The V gene's germline CDR1 is SGHRS and CDR2 YFSETQ. V was cut by 1 base and J by 4 bases, with 11 bases left in between.

This clonotype was detected only a few times. The V call is TRBV19, the J call TRBJ2-1; D remains ambiguous. Germline V gene sequence: CDR1 LNHDA, CDR2 SQIVND (reference sequence). The V end lost 1 base, the J end lost 5 bases, and 9 bases lay between the germline ends. This CDR3 contains 14 residues. CDR3 DNA: TGTGCCAGTAGTATAGTTTTAGGAAACAATGAGCAGTTCTTC. Amino acid sequence: CASSIVLGNNEQFF. Based on the CDR3 plus reference TRBV19 and TRBJ2-1, the full variable domain is DGGITQSPKYLFRKEGQNVTLSCEQNLNHDAMYWYRQDPGQGLRLIYYSQIVNDFQKGDIAEGYSVSREKKESFPLTVTSAQKNPTAFYLCASSIVLGNNEQFFGPGTRLTVL.

The chain joins TRBV2 to TRBJ1-5, with TRBD1 identical over 7 bases. V trimming: 7 bases; J trimming: 7 bases; junction bases outside the gene matches: 13. Germline V gene data show CDR1 as SNHLY and CDR2 as FYNNEI. The CDR3 length is 15 residues. CDR3 bases: TGTGCCAGCAAGTTACAGGGGATGGTGTCCCAGCCCCAGCATTTT. Translated, it gives CASKLQGMVSQPQHF.

This clonotype occurred many times. The chain has TRBV7-9 and TRBJ1-6; weak D call: TRBD1 (6 bases). The CDR3 loop spans 18 amino acids. Germline lookup yields CDR1 SEHNR and CDR2 FQNEAQ (reference sequence). V lost 8 bases and J lost 0, with 20 bases in between. CDR3 residues: CASGKGGTGLSYNSPLHF. The CDR3 bases are TGTGCCAGCGGTAAAGGGGGTACAGGGCTCTCCTATAATTCACCCCTCCACTTT.

The chain combines TRBV15 with TRBJ1-2, with unresolved D. Germline lookup yields CDR1 LNHNV and CDR2 YYDKDF (reference sequence). The CDR3 sequence is 15 residues long. Trimming took off 0 bases at V and 7 bases at J, with 15 bases between the two ends. The DNA for the CDR3 is TGTGCCACCAGCAGAGATTCACGGCCAGTAGCTGGCTACACCTTC. It yields the protein CATSRDSRPVAGYTF.

This clonotype was observed a handful of times. The chain couples TRBV7-9 to TRBJ1-6; D not resolved. The V gene lost 2 bases and the J gene lost 7 bases, with 9 bases spanning the gap. Germline V gene sequence: CDR1 SEHNR, CDR2 FQNEAQ (reference sequence). The CDR3 extends over 14 amino acids. The CDR3 nucleotides are TGTGCCAGCAGCTTAACGATGCTGAATTCACCCCTCCACTTT. Protein sequence: CASSLTMLNSPLHF. Full variable domain (rest looked up from reference TRBV7-9 and TRBJ1-6): DTGVSQNPRHKITKRGQNVTFRCDPISEHNRLYWYRQTLGQGPEFLTYFQNEAQLEKSRLLSDRFSAERPKGSFSTLEIQRTEQGDSAMYLCASSLTMLNSPLHFGNGTRLTVT.

On this clonotype: This may be a read error, as it is one base from a much larger clone. This chain uses TRBV2 with TRBJ2-2; a weak D match, TRBD2 (5 bases). Germline loops: CDR1 SNHLY, CDR2 FYNNEI. The CDR3 contains 15 residues. The V end was cut by 8 bases, the J end by 6 bases, with 19 bases between. The CDR3 loop is CASRGSSGLAGELFF. The DNA for the CDR3 is TGTGCCAGCCGAGGGAGCTCGGGGTTAGCCGGGGAGCTGTTTTTT.

The J gene is TRBJ1-5, the V gene TRBV27; D call uncertain. The length of the CDR3 is 14 residues. The V end lost 5 bases, the J end lost 4 bases, and 12 bases lay between the germline ends. Germline CDR1 MNHEY, CDR2 SMNVEV (reference sequence). CDR3 in DNA: TGTGCCAGCAGTCGCTACCCCGGGAATCAGCCCCAGCATTTT. This gives the protein CASSRYPGNQPQHF.

This clonotype was detected only a few times. This chain links TRBV28 with TRBJ1-5; D remains ambiguous. V was cut by 4 bases and J by 5 bases, with 15 bases left in between. This CDR3 is 15 amino acids long. Germline CDR1 MDHEN, CDR2 SYDVKM. In nucleotides, the CDR3 is TGTGCCAGCAGTTCGGCAGGCCTGGGTTATCAGCCCCAGCATTTT. This sequence encodes CASSSAGLGYQPQHF.

V gene TRBV28 combines with J gene TRBJ1-2; the D gene is possibly TRBD1 (5 bases). This CDR3 has 12 amino acids. The germline V gene encodes CDR1 MDHEN and CDR2 SYDVKM. V dropped 3 bases and J dropped 8 bases, with 10 bases sitting between them. CDR3 loop: CASSLWAGGYTF. The CDR3 nucleotides are TGTGCCAGCAGTTTGTGGGCAGGGGGCTACACCTTC.

This chain joins TRBV20-1 and TRBJ1-5; TRBD1 matches 10 bases. Per germline, CDR1 DFQATT and CDR2 SNEGSKA (reference sequence). The CDR3 loop spans 15 amino acids. V was pared by 3 bases and J by 0 bases, with 2 bases of the junction left unmatched. Written as DNA, the CDR3 is TGCAGTGCTAGTTGGACAGGGGGTAGCAATCAGCCCCAGCATTTT. Protein product: CSASWTGGSNQPQHF.

This clonotype was observed a few times. The V and J genes are TRBV28 and TRBJ2-5, with TRBD1 matching over 8 bases. V gave up 5 bases and J gave up 4 bases; unmatched junction bases: 9. The CDR3 extends over 15 amino acids. Germline lookup yields CDR1 MDHEN and CDR2 SYDVKM. Written as DNA, the CDR3 is TGTGCCAGCAGTAGTCCAGGGGGCTCAGGAGAGACCCAGTACTTC. Its protein is CASSSPGGSGETQYF.

The gene calls are TRBV19 and TRBJ1-1; 8 bases are a match to TRBD1. From germline, CDR1 is LNHDA and CDR2 SQIVND (reference sequence). The length of the CDR3 is 13 residues. V shed 3 bases and J 6 bases; nucleotides not matched to a gene: 3. The CDR3 DNA is TGTGCCAGTAGTATCGACAGGGGCGCTGAAGCTTTCTTT. Translating it yields CASSIDRGAEAFF. Filled out from reference TRBV19 and TRBJ1-1, the complete variable domain reads DGGITQSPKYLFRKEGQNVTLSCEQNLNHDAMYWYRQDPGQGLRLIYYSQIVNDFQKGDIAEGYSVSREKKESFPLTVTSAQKNPTAFYLCASSIDRGAEAFFGQGTRLTVV.

This clonotype came up many times. Written as DNA, the CDR3 is TGTGCCAGCAGCTTAGCCGGGGCTTTAAGCTCCTACGAGCAGTACTTC. It is translated as CASSLAGALSSYEQYF. The chain couples TRBV7-2 to TRBJ2-7; D is tentatively TRBD1 or TRBD2 (5 bases each). This CDR3 has 16 residues. The germline V gene has CDR1 SGHTA and CDR2 FQGNSA. V shed 0 bases and J shed 0 bases, with 12 bases lying between them.

The rearrangement uses TRBV11-3 and TRBJ2-7; 10 bases align to TRBD2. Germline trimming cut 3 bases from V and 5 bases from J; bases unmatched to any gene: 7. CDR1 and CDR2 (germline): SGHNT, YENEEA. The length of the CDR3 is 15 residues. CDR3 DNA: TGTGCCAGCAGCTTGGGGTCTAGCGGGAGCCACGAGCAGTACTTC. The encoded protein is CASSLGSSGSHEQYF.